The next 18 T cell receptor beta chains were all read from a single sample in a study of T-cell reconstitution after alpha-beta-depleted transplantation in children. Preparation of the TCRbeta library involved a method that used unique molecular identifiers. TCRdb itself ran the PCR reads through MiXCR, one entry per CDR3 protein. The sample has some 460,000 distinct CDR3 sequences, 16% seen once. The sequencing used PBMCs, mostly from graft donor cells, collected 360 days after TCRalphabeta/CD19-depleted stem cell transplant. Every receptor here comes from a boy younger than two who had a stem cell transplant for Wiskott-Aldrich syndrome, so the T cells may come from the graft donor.

The chain is built from TRBV20-1 and TRBJ2-1, with D hard to call. V shed 1 base and J shed 0 bases, with 16 bases lying between them. This CDR3 contains 17 residues. Germline lookup yields CDR1 DFQATT and CDR2 SNEGSKA (reference sequence). The CDR3 is CSARALDRWSSYNEQFF. For the CDR3, the DNA is TGCAGTGCTAGAGCGCTGGACCGATGGAGCTCCTACAATGAGCAGTTCTTC.

This clonotype was detected a few times. The gene calls are TRBV28 and TRBJ2-7; D call uncertain. Germline CDR1 is MDHEN and CDR2 is SYDVKM. Trimming stripped 10 bases from V and 0 bases from J, with 16 bases between. CDR3 length: 14 amino acids. CDR3 residues: CATSFSSGSYEQYF. The DNA of the CDR3 is TGTGCCACCTCGTTCTCTTCAGGCTCCTACGAGCAGTACTTC.

The V and J genes are TRBV2 and TRBJ2-1; D is perhaps TRBD2 (6 bases). This CDR3 is 14 amino acids long. V gave up 7 bases and J gave up 8 bases, with 18 bases separating them. Germline CDR1 reads SNHLY; CDR2 reads FYNNEI. CDR3 amino acids: CASKFALAPHEQFF. CDR3 nucleotides: TGTGCCAGCAAATTCGCCCTAGCGCCCCATGAGCAGTTCTTC.

J is TRBJ2-5 and V is TRBV20-1; D unclear. V shed 0 bases and J shed 6 bases, with 14 bases lying between them. Germline V lookup: CDR1 DFQATT, CDR2 SNEGSKA (reference sequence). The CDR3 sequence is 14 residues long. This chain's CDR3 is CSARDLLSTQTQYF. The CDR3 region has the DNA TGCAGTGCTAGAGATCTTCTTAGCACTCAGACCCAGTACTTC.

This clonotype was counted between two and nine times. This chain connects TRBV5-5 to TRBJ2-7, with D possibly matching TRBD2 (6 bases). Germline lookup yields CDR1 SGHKS and CDR2 YYEKEE (reference sequence). V was trimmed by 3 bases and J by 6 bases, leaving 10 bases between them. The CDR3 has 12 residues. CDR3 sequence: CASSSPGLEQYF. The CDR3 DNA reads TGTGCCAGCAGCTCCCCGGGACTCGAGCAGTACTTC.

A remark on this clonotype: The junction departs from the called germline gene at one end, perhaps through a read error. The J gene is TRBJ1-1, the V gene TRBV6-1; D perhaps matches TRBD1 (5 bases). In germline, CDR1 is MNHNS, CDR2 SASEGT. The CDR3 loop spans 14 amino acids. The CDR3 DNA reads TGTGCCAGCAGTGAAGCGCCCTACCGGAGTCTTGGGGGGTTT. Translation gives CASSEAPYRSLGGF.

The CDR3 bases are TGCGCCAGCAGCTTGAAGGGCCCGCCCGAGCAGTACTTC. Translated: CASSLKGPPEQYF. V usage is TRBV5-1 and J usage is TRBJ2-7; no definite D call. Trimming left V 1 base short and J 6 bases short, with 11 bases between. Germline V gene lookup returns CDR1 SGHRS and CDR2 YFSETQ. The CDR3 is made up of 13 amino acids.

This clonotype was seen a handful of times. This rearrangement joins TRBV3-1 to TRBJ2-1; the D gene could be TRBD1 or TRBD2 (5 bases each). Germline assignment: CDR1 LGHDT and CDR2 YNNKEL (reference sequence). Trimming took 0 bases from V and 1 from J, leaving 13 bases between them. This CDR3 spans 17 amino acids. CDR3 nucleotides: TGTGCCAGCAGCCAAGATCGATGGGGGTTTTCCTACAATGAGCAGTTCTTC. Translation gives CASSQDRWGFSYNEQFF.

This clonotype was picked up a small number of times. V usage is TRBV12-3 or TRBV12-4 and J usage is TRBJ2-1; no reliable D call. The germline V and J ends were trimmed by 3 bases and 0 bases, with 12 bases remaining between them. The CDR3 extends over 16 amino acids. In DNA, the CDR3 is TGTGCCAGCAGTTTTGTCGACTGGAGCTCCTACAATGAGCAGTTCTTC. Translated: CASSFVDWSSYNEQFF.

The chain is built from TRBV4-1 and TRBJ2-5; D is ambiguous. Germline-derived CDR1 and CDR2 are MGHRA and YSYEKL. V lost 0 bases and J lost 2, with 10 bases in between. This CDR3 comprises 15 residues. The CDR3 protein is CASSQEGNVQETQYF. CDR3 coding DNA: TGCGCCAGCAGCCAAGAAGGGAACGTACAAGAGACCCAGTACTTC.

V and J are TRBV4-2 and TRBJ2-1, with D unclear. Germline values: CDR1 LGHNA, CDR2 YNFKEQ. Trimming removed 1 base from V and 10 bases from J, with 11 bases in between. The CDR3 extends over 13 amino acids. The CDR3 DNA sequence: TGTGCCAGCAGCCAAGTCCTCAGAAGGGAGCAGTTCTTC. Protein sequence: CASSQVLRREQFF.

In this sample, this clonotype turned up a few times. The chain couples TRBV13 to TRBJ2-7; 8 nucleotides agree with TRBD1. With 3 bases clipped from V and 2 bases from J, the junction kept 6 bases outside the gene matches. CDR1 and CDR2 (germline): PRHDT, FYEKMQ (reference sequence). This CDR3 region has 15 residues. CDR3: CASSFLDRVAYEQYF. The CDR3 nucleotides read TGTGCCAGCAGCTTCCTGGACAGGGTCGCCTACGAGCAGTACTTC.

This clonotype was counted a few times. This chain links TRBV2 with TRBJ2-7, with D perhaps being TRBD1 or TRBD2 (5 bases each). Germline values: CDR1 SNHLY, CDR2 FYNNEI. V shed 8 bases and J shed 4 bases, with 18 bases lying between them. The CDR3 totals 14 residues. The CDR3 nucleotides are TGTGCCAGCTCCTTTTGGGGACGTAGATACGAGCAGTACTTC. Translated: CASSFWGRRYEQYF.

J is TRBJ2-3 and V is TRBV3-1, with 9 positions matching TRBD2. The CDR3 loop spans 16 amino acids. Germline-derived CDR1 and CDR2 are LGHDT and YNNKEL (reference sequence). Trimming removed 2 bases from V and 4 bases from J; junction bases left unmatched: 7. CDR3 loop: CASSQLGLAKSDTQYF. The CDR3 region has the DNA TGTGCCAGCAGCCAACTTGGACTAGCGAAGTCAGATACGCAGTATTTT.

This clonotype was counted only a few times. This chain connects TRBV11-2 to TRBJ2-7, with D unclear. CDR1 is SGHAT, CDR2 FQNNGV, per germline. The length of the CDR3 is 12 residues. Trimming cost V 4 bases and J 0 bases, with 4 bases left between them. The CDR3 DNA sequence: TGTGCCAGCAGCTGGAACTCCTACGAGCAGTACTTC. It is translated as CASSWNSYEQYF.

In its sample, this clonotype was seen a few times. The gene calls are TRBV12-3 or TRBV12-4 and TRBJ1-5, with TRBD1 matching 7 bases. V was clipped by 3 bases and J by 7 bases; unmatched bases: 6. This CDR3 is built from 14 residues. The CDR3 reads CASSFTGVRQPQHF. CDR3 DNA sequence: TGTGCCAGCAGTTTCACAGGGGTGAGGCAGCCCCAGCATTTT.

V gene TRBV12-3 or TRBV12-4 combines with J gene TRBJ2-7; 8 bases are shared with TRBD2. The junction had 9 bases not matched to a gene; V was cut back by 4 bases and J by 7 bases. This CDR3 contains 14 residues. For the CDR3, the DNA is TGTGCCAGCAGTTGGGCGCGGACTAGCTTTGAGCAGTACTTC. This translates into CASSWARTSFEQYF.

This clonotype was seen only a few times. The chain couples TRBV29-1 to TRBJ2-7; D is unclear. Germline V CDR1 and CDR2: SQVTM, ANQGSEA. The CDR3 contains 13 residues. Trimming cost V 4 bases and J 3 bases, with 13 bases left between them. The CDR3 loop is CSVGRTEIYEQYF. Written as DNA, the CDR3 is TGCAGCGTTGGAAGGACGGAAATCTACGAGCAGTACTTC.